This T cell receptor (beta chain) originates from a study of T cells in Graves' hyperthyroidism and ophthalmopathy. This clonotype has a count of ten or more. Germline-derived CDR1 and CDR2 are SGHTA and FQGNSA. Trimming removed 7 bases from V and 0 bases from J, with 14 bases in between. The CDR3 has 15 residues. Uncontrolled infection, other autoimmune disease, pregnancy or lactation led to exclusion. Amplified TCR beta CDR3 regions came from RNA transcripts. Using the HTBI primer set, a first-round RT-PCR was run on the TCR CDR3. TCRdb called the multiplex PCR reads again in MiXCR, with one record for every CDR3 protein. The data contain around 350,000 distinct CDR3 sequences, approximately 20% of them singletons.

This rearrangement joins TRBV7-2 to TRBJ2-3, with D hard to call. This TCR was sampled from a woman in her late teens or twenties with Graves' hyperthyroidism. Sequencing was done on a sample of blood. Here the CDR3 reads CASTPDLTSTDTQYF. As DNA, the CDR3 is TGTGCCAGCACCCCCGACTTGACTAGCACAGATACGCAGTATTTT.